One sample yielded the 15 T cell receptor beta chains listed below, sequenced in a study of blood T cell repertoires in COVID-19. Data came from immunoSEQ multiplex PCR; TCRdb stores just in-frame clones and leaves some out. This sample has 100,000 to 150,000 clones, with approximately 83% found just once. The sample taken for sequencing was peripheral blood. The receptors stem from an elderly woman with acute or convalescent COVID-19.

CDR3 region: CASSQGRGNTIYF. The CDR3 DNA reads as TGTGCCAGCTCTCAGGGCCGAGGAAACACCATATATTTT. The rearrangement links TRBV9 to TRBJ1-3, with D possibly TRBD1 on 5 matching bases. V lost 7 bases, J lost 4 bases, and 12 bases lay in between. Germline V gene data show CDR1 as SGDLS and CDR2 as YYNGEE. This CDR3 is built from 13 residues.

A few counts support this clone. V is TRBV21-1 and J is TRBJ1-2; the table gives TRBD1 as D, unverified against the DNA. TRBV21-1 is flagged as a pseudogene. The CDR3 has 15 amino acids. The CDR3 is CASSNDSGGVSGYTF. CDR3 nucleotides: TGTGCCAGCAGCAATGATTCAGGGGGCGTATCTGGCTACACCTTC.

V and J are TRBV3-1 (or the pseudogene TRBV3-2) and TRBJ1-5; weak D call: TRBD1 (5 bases). V was clipped by 2 bases and J by 1 base, with 15 bases between them. Looked up from germline, CDR1 is LGHDT and CDR2 is YNNKEL (reference sequence). The CDR3 totals 17 residues. In DNA form, the CDR3 reads TGTGCCAGCAGCCAACCGCGAGGAGGGGACAGCAATCAGCCCCAGCATTTT. This codes for CASSQPRGGDSNQPQHF.

V is TRBV10-1 and J is TRBJ2-2; TRBD2 might be the D (6 bases). This CDR3 has 15 amino acids. Trimming cost V 4 bases and J 6 bases, with 15 bases left between them. Germline CDR1 WNHNN, CDR2 SYGVQD (reference sequence). The CDR3 bases are TGCGCCAGCAGTGCGACTAGATTGATTGCCGGGGAGCTGTTTTTT. This gives the protein CASSATRLIAGELFF.

To note about this clone: This sample includes further DNA sequences coding for the same CDR3. The gene calls are TRBV9 and TRBJ1-2; D might be TRBD1 (5 bases). This CDR3 region has 13 residues. Germline lookup yields CDR1 SGDLS and CDR2 YYNGEE. V was shortened by 0 bases and J by 7 bases, with 10 bases between the two germline ends. CDR3 sequence reads: CASSVAGRAGYTF. CDR3 nucleotide sequence: TGTGCCAGCAGCGTAGCTGGCAGGGCTGGCTACACCTTC.

The chain carries TRBV18 and TRBJ2-2; D call uncertain. The CDR3 runs to 14 residues. The germline V gene has CDR1 KGHSH and CDR2 LQKENI. Trimming pared 1 base from V and 1 base from J, leaving 4 bases between. In DNA form, the CDR3 reads TGTGCCAGCTCACCACGGCAGAACACCGGGGAGCTGTTTTTT. Protein sequence: CASSPRQNTGELFF.

A single count supports this clone. This sequence joins TRBV27 and TRBJ1-4; 7 bases align to TRBD1. The germline gives CDR1 MNHEY, CDR2 SMNVEV (reference sequence). V shed 5 bases and J 0 bases; nucleotides not matched to a gene: 9. The CDR3 contains 17 residues. The CDR3: CASSQRTGGATNEKLFF. For the CDR3, the DNA is TGTGCCAGCAGTCAGCGGACAGGTGGGGCAACTAATGAAAAACTGTTTTTT.

This clone was seen a handful of times. The identical CDR3 is also encoded by other nucleotide sequences in the sample. The CDR3 spells CASSPNRGANTEAFF. The CDR3 nucleotides are TGTGCCAGCTCACCGAACAGGGGGGCGAACACTGAAGCTTTCTTT. The chain has TRBV18 and TRBJ1-1; 8 nucleotides align to TRBD1. CDR1 and CDR2 (germline): KGHSH, LQKENI. This CDR3 has 15 amino acids. V was pared by 3 bases and J by 1 base, with 4 bases of the junction left unmatched.

This clone appeared a few times. This chain links TRBV21-1 with TRBJ1-1. TRBV21-1 is recorded as a pseudogene. The CDR3 totals 18 residues. The CDR3 spells CASSAQRSSTRVNTEAFF. The CDR3 region has the DNA TGTGCCAGCAGCGCCCAAAGGAGTTCGACCCGGGTGAACACTGAAGCTTTCTTT.

The chain links TRBV7-3 to TRBJ2-2; perhaps TRBD1 as D (5 bases). The CDR3 contains 14 residues. The ends were cut back, 2 bases at V and 1 base at J, with 5 bases in the middle. Germline V lookup: CDR1 SGHTA, CDR2 FQGTGA. The DNA for the CDR3 is TGTGCCAGCAGCTTACAGGGGAACACCGGGGAGCTGTTTTTT. This translates into CASSLQGNTGELFF. The full variable domain, in which reference TRBV7-3 and TRBJ2-2 provide the parts outside the CDR3, is GAGVSQTPSNKVTEKGKYVELRCDPISGHTALYWYRQSLGQGPEFLIYFQGTGAADDSGLPNDRFFAVRPEGSVSTLKIQRTERGDSAVYLCASSLQGNTGELFFGEGSRLTVL.

The gene calls are TRBV18 and TRBJ1-6, with 7 bases matching TRBD1. The V segment lost 6 bases and the J segment 0 bases; nucleotides outside the gene matches: 2. The CDR3 has 15 amino acids. Germline assignment: CDR1 KGHSH and CDR2 LQKENI. CDR3 region: CASSGQISYNSPLHF. The CDR3 nucleotides are TGTGCCAGCTCGGGACAGATCTCCTATAATTCACCCCTCCACTTT.

The chain recombines TRBV19 with TRBJ1-2; 10 nucleotides align to TRBD1. This CDR3 is 15 amino acids long. The germline gives CDR1 LNHDA, CDR2 SQIVND (reference sequence). Unmatched junction bases numbered 10, after V lost 4 bases and J lost 8 bases. This CDR3 is CASSTTPGQGRGYTF. The DNA for the CDR3 is TGTGCCAGTAGTACTACTCCGGGACAGGGGAGGGGCTACACCTTC. Based on the CDR3 plus reference TRBV19 and TRBJ1-2, the full variable domain is DGGITQSPKYLFRKEGQNVTLSCEQNLNHDAMYWYRQDPGQGLRLIYYSQIVNDFQKGDIAEGYSVSREKKESFPLTVTSAQKNPTAFYLCASSTTPGQGRGYTFGSGTRLTVV.

The V and J genes are TRBV11-2 and TRBJ1-1; possible D gene TRBD1, 6 bases. Germline CDR1 is SGHAT and CDR2 is FQNNGV. V was clipped by 6 bases and J by 8 bases, with 16 bases between them. The CDR3 length is 13 residues. The CDR3 is CASRLFPGDEAFF. CDR3 nucleotide sequence: TGTGCCAGCAGACTCTTCCCAGGGGACGAAGCTTTCTTT.

This chain connects TRBV5-5 to TRBJ1-1; D unresolved. Trimming removed 0 bases from V and 1 base from J, with 10 bases in between. Germline V gene lookup returns CDR1 SGHKS and CDR2 YYEKEE (reference sequence). This CDR3 contains 15 residues. CDR3 protein: CASSLAVVGNTEAFF. In nucleotides, the CDR3 is TGTGCCAGCAGCTTGGCGGTGGTCGGGAACACTGAAGCTTTCTTT. Full variable domain (remainder filled in from reference TRBV5-5 and TRBJ1-1): DAGVTQSPTHLIKTRGQQVTLRCSPISGHKSVSWYQQVLGQGPQFIFQYYEKEERGRGNFPDRFSARQFPNYSSELNVNALLLGDSALYLCASSLAVVGNTEAFFGQGTRLTVV.

This chain links TRBV6-5 with TRBJ1-1; 11 bases fit TRBD1. The CDR3 spans 14 residues. V was clipped by 7 bases and J by 2 bases; unmatched bases: 3. In germline, CDR1 is MNHEY, CDR2 SVGAGI. CDR3 bases: TGTGCCAGCACTAGGACAGGGGGCAACACTGAAGCTTTCTTT. It translates to CASTRTGGNTEAFF.